This TCR beta chain comes out of a study of blood T cell repertoires in COVID-19. About the study: The United States, Italy and Spain supplied acute and convalescent COVID-19 samples.

Everyone who took part was roughly 18 to 95 years old, and they came from about two dozen US areas. Sequencing used immunoSEQ multiplex PCR; TCRdb keeps in-frame clones, though not all of them. The table shows around 190,000 clones, with roughly three quarters occurring only once. This TCR was sampled from a woman in her fifties or sixties with acute COVID-19. Sequences were obtained from PBMCs or T cells enriched from blood (not recorded which).

The CDR3 loop reads CASSFGSGNQPQHF. CDR3 bases: TGTGCCAGCAGTTTTGGCTCCGGCAATCAGCCCCAGCATTTT. The genes are TRBV27 and TRBJ1-5, with no clear D. Germline loops: CDR1 MNHEY, CDR2 SMNVEV (reference sequence). The germline V and J ends were trimmed by 3 bases and 2 bases, with 8 bases remaining between them. There are 14 residues in the CDR3.